A selection of T cell receptor beta chains follows, all from one sample in a study of cytomegalovirus exposure and HLA in healthy donors. Measured with immunoSEQ multiplex PCR; TCRdb has only the in-frame clones, and not every one. This table has fewer than 200,000 clones, roughly 84% appearing once. Sequenced sample: PBMCs. These receptors all come from a girl under three years old in good health and CMV-seronegative. Each CDR3 is given with its conserved first and last residue. The order of the fields is J gene, D gene, V gene, clone size, CDR3 protein, CDR3 DNA. The D gene is left open where the match is weak. A row's size may be missing; if present it is once, few, many or a size class.

TRBJ2-1	TRBD2	TRBV29-1	NA	CSVRSGSSYNEQFF	TGCAGCGTACGTAGCGGGAGCTCCTACAATGAGCAGTTCTTC
TRBJ1-6	NA	TRBV13	NA	CASSPDSKNSPLHF	TGTGCCAGCAGCCCAGACAGCAAGAATTCACCCCTCCACTTT
TRBJ1-5	NA	TRBV6-5	few	CASSTGNQPQHF	TGTGCCAGCAGTACAGGGAATCAGCCCCAGCATTTT
TRBJ1-1	TRBD1	TRBV15	NA	CATSPSRTGINTEAFF	TGTGCCACCAGCCCGAGTCGGACAGGGATAAACACTGAAGCTTTCTTT
TRBJ1-3	NA	TRBV7-9	NA	CASSLAMGGSGNTIYF	TGTGCCAGCAGCTTAGCGATGGGGGGCTCTGGAAACACCATATATTTT
TRBJ1-1	NA	TRBV9	NA	CASSVSRGGNTEAFF	TGTGCCAGCAGCGTATCTAGGGGGGGGAACACTGAAGCTTTCTTT
TRBJ2-1	TRBD2	TRBV2	NA	CASSEGLAGNEQFF	TGTGCCAGCAGTGAGGGACTAGCGGGCAATGAGCAGTTCTTC
TRBJ1-5	TRBD1	TRBV9	NA	CASSVGTGPNQPQHF	TGTGCCAGCAGCGTCGGGACAGGGCCTAATCAGCCCCAGCATTTT
TRBJ1-1	NA	TRBV18	few	CASSPQESANTEAFF	TGTGCCAGCTCACCACAAGAATCCGCGAATACTGAAGCTTTCTTT
TRBJ2-1	TRBD2	TRBV5-1	NA	CASSLEGLAGHEQFF	TGCGCCAGCAGCTTGGAGGGACTAGCTGGCCATGAGCAGTTCTTC
TRBJ2-7	NA	TRBV5-1	NA	CASSLAAGSPSYEQYF	TGCGCCAGCAGCTTGGCCGCGGGTAGCCCATCCTACGAGCAGTACTTC
TRBJ1-4	TRBD1	TRBV5-1	NA	CASRTLGDREGKLFF	TGCGCCAGCAGAACCTTGGGGGACAGGGAGGGAAAACTGTTTTTT
TRBJ1-2	NA	TRBV5-6	NA	CASSLRENYGYTF	TGTGCCAGCAGCTTGCGGGAGAACTATGGCTACACCTTC
TRBJ2-1	NA	TRBV21-1	NA	CASSKGDSRINNEQFF	TGTGCCAGCAGCAAAGGGGACAGCCGGATAAACAATGAGCAGTTCTTC
TRBJ2-1	NA	TRBV4-3	NA	CASSQGPGEQFF	TGCGCCAGCAGCCAAGGACCGGGTGAGCAGTTCTTC
TRBJ2-7	TRBD2	TRBV23-1	NA	CASSQSDPGLAGGYEQYF	TGCGCCAGCAGTCAATCGGACCCCGGACTAGCGGGAGGCTACGAGCAGTACTTC